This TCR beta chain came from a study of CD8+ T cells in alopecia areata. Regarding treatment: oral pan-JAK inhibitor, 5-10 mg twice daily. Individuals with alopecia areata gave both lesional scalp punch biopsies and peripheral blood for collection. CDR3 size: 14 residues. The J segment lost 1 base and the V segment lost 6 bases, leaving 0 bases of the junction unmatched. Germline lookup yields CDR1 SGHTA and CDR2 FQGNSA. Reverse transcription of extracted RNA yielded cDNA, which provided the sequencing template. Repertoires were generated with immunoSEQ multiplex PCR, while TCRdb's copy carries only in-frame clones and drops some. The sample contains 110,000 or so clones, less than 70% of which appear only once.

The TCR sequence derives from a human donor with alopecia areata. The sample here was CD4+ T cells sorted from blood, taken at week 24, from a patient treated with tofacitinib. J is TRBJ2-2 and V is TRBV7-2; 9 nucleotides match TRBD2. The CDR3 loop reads CASRAGGNTGELFF. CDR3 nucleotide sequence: TGTGCCAGCAGAGCGGGGGGGAACACCGGGGAGCTGTTTTTT.